The following is a T cell receptor beta chain sequence with its context. The CDR3 extends over 12 amino acids. Germline CDR1 SGHKS, CDR2 YYEKEE (reference sequence). V was clipped by 0 bases and J by 8 bases, with 7 bases between them. Only in-frame clones appear in the TCRdb table, and some are missing; sequencing was by immunoSEQ multiplex PCR. This sample has about 220,000 clones; 82% occur once, and the top ten carry 15%. Participants spanned ages about 18 to 100 years and resided in about two dozen US areas. The data stem from a study of blood T cell repertoires in COVID-19. The chain joins TRBV5-5 to TRBJ2-3; D is unclear. The receptor's source is a man aged 35 to 55 who had recovered from COVID-19. Sequencing was performed on PBMCs or T cells enriched from blood (not recorded which). CDR3 coding DNA: TGTGCCAGCAGCTTGGACAAAACTACGCAGTATTTT. Protein: CASSLDKTTQYF.